Below, 27 T cell receptor beta chains from the same sample are listed, as sequenced in a study of vaccination and CD4 T cells after COVID-19. Their recognized antigens are unknown. Treatment meaning: roughly ten-day PBMC culture with coronavirus spike peptide pools or control peptides (ViraFEST assay). According to the study, CD4+ T cells from the unexposed donor were gathered ahead of the COVID-19 pandemic (2011-2018). With the Oncomine TCR Beta short-read assay, DNA from cultured CD4+ T cells was sequenced. From the PCR reads, TCRdb called clonotypes with MiXCR, one entry per CDR3 protein. Of around 8,000 distinct CDR3 sequences in the sample, about 46% were seen once. Sequencing input: CD4+ T cells from blood, cultured in vitro. The receptors originated from a human donor in good health.

This clonotype was seen more than once but under ten times. The chain carries TRBV7-9 and TRBJ1-6; D is unclear. CDR3 length equals 15 residues. Trimming shortened V by 3 bases and J by 0 bases, and 6 bases separated the two germline ends. The germline V gene encodes CDR1 SEHNR and CDR2 FQNEAQ (reference sequence). The CDR3 protein is CASSLSGSYNSPLHF. The CDR3 region has the DNA TGTGCCAGCAGCTTGTCGGGCTCCTATAATTCACCCCTCCACTTT. Supplemented by reference TRBV7-9 and TRBJ1-6, the full variable domain reads DTGVSQNPRHKITKRGQNVTFRCDPISEHNRLYWYRQTLGQGPEFLTYFQNEAQLEKSRLLSDRFSAERPKGSFSTLEIQRTEQGDSAMYLCASSLSGSYNSPLHFGNGTRLTVT.

This chain connects TRBV20-1 to TRBJ1-4; no clear D. Germline V gene data show CDR1 as DFQATT and CDR2 as SNEGSKA (reference sequence). Trimming shortened V by 4 bases and J by 8 bases, and 5 bases separated the two germline ends. The CDR3 extends over 10 amino acids. Written as DNA, the CDR3 is TGCAGTGCTATAGACGAAAAACTGTTTTTT. Its protein is CSAIDEKLFF.

This clonotype was detected only a few times. The chain combines TRBV27 with TRBJ2-5; D is unresolved. The CDR3 has 14 amino acids. CDR1 is MNHEY, CDR2 SMNVEV, per germline (reference sequence). Trimming stripped 5 bases from V and 5 bases from J, with 15 bases between. CDR3 sequence: CASSPQPDSETQYF. In DNA, the CDR3 is TGTGCCAGCAGTCCGCAGCCAGATTCGGAGACCCAGTACTTC.

There are a few counts of this clonotype. The chain has TRBV6-1 and TRBJ1-5, with D unresolved. Germline CDR1 MNHNS, CDR2 SASEGT. With 2 bases removed from V and 0 bases from J, the gap between germline ends came to 11 bases. The CDR3 covers 16 residues. CDR3: CASSERTAYSNQPQHF. CDR3 nucleotides: TGTGCCAGCAGTGAAAGGACCGCGTATAGCAATCAGCCCCAGCATTTT.

The chain recombines TRBV7-9 with TRBJ1-2; TRBD1 matches 9 bases. Germline assignment: CDR1 SEHNR and CDR2 FQNEAQ (reference sequence). This CDR3 contains 14 residues. With V trimmed by 4 bases and J by 2 bases, 2 bases remained unmatched. The DNA of the CDR3 is TGTGCCAGCAGCTCACAGGGGGCGAACTATGGCTACACCTTC. Translated, it gives CASSSQGANYGYTF.

This clonotype was recorded a few times. V gene TRBV25-1 combines with J gene TRBJ1-2; possibly TRBD1 for D (6 bases). V was clipped by 5 bases and J by 4 bases, with 8 bases between them. The CDR3 runs 12 residues. Germline V CDR1 and CDR2: MGHDK, SYGVNS. This CDR3 reads CASSPDSYGYTF. As DNA, the CDR3 is TGTGCCAGCAGTCCGGACAGCTATGGCTACACCTTC.

The J gene is TRBJ2-6, the V gene TRBV19; TRBD1 matches at 7 bases. With 8 bases clipped from V and 0 bases from J, the junction kept 13 bases outside the gene matches. The CDR3 is 18 residues long. Germline V gives CDR1 LNHDA, CDR2 SQIVND (reference sequence). The CDR3 DNA sequence: TGTGCCAGTTTCACACCGGGACAGCTACCCTCTGGGGCCAACGTCCTGACTTTC. Amino acid sequence: CASFTPGQLPSGANVLTF.

This sequence joins TRBV18 and TRBJ1-2, with D perhaps matching TRBD1 (5 bases). Deletions cut 2 bases from V and 8 bases from J, with 15 bases between. This CDR3 contains 14 residues. Germline assignment: CDR1 KGHSH and CDR2 LQKENI. CDR3 sequence: CASSPAGRDRGYTF. CDR3 sequence (DNA): TGTGCCAGCTCACCAGCAGGGAGGGATCGGGGCTACACCTTC.

By its share, this clonotype is medium-sized. The chain couples TRBV20-1 to TRBJ1-3; the D gene is possibly TRBD1 (5 bases). The CDR3 runs to 15 residues. V shed 0 bases and J shed 0 bases, with 9 bases lying between them. The germline CDR1 and CDR2 sequences are DFQATT and SNEGSKA (reference sequence). The CDR3 coding sequence is TGCAGTGCTAGAGAGGGGACCAGCTCTGGAAACACCATATATTTT. This translates into CSAREGTSSGNTIYF.

The CDR3 nucleotides are TGCAGTGCCCTGCGGGGGGGATTGTACAATGAGCAGTTCTTC. It specifies CSALRGGLYNEQFF. V gene TRBV20-1 combines with J gene TRBJ2-1, with TRBD2 identical over 9 bases. The CDR3 has 14 residues. The V segment lost 6 bases and the J segment 4 bases; nucleotides outside the gene matches: 7. The germline V gene encodes CDR1 DFQATT and CDR2 SNEGSKA (reference sequence).

The genes are TRBV11-2 and TRBJ2-1; the D is unclear. Germline assignment: CDR1 SGHAT and CDR2 FQNNGV. V lost 3 bases, J lost 7 bases, and 16 bases lay in between. The CDR3 length is 15 residues. In nucleotides, the CDR3 is TGTGCCAGCAGCTTCTATGGCCTACCCCCAAATGAGCAGTTCTTC. Residues: CASSFYGLPPNEQFF.

This clonotype was detected only a few times. The rearrangement joins TRBV7-8 to TRBJ1-1; possible D gene TRBD1, 5 bases. The germline V gene has CDR1 SGHVS and CDR2 FQNEAQ. With 1 base removed from V and 1 base from J, the gap between germline ends came to 22 bases. This CDR3 is built from 19 residues. The CDR3 DNA reads as TGTGCCAGCAGCTTAGAAGTTTGGGGGGAAAGGGTGAGGAACACTGAAGCTTTCTTT. It yields the protein CASSLEVWGERVRNTEAFF.

V usage is TRBV29-1 and J usage is TRBJ2-7; TRBD2 is a possible D gene (7 bases). CDR3 length equals 14 residues. V was cut by 7 bases and J by 7 bases, with 23 bases left in between. The germline gives CDR1 SQVTM, CDR2 ANQGSEA. The DNA of the CDR3 is TGCAGCGGGGGAGGGGGTTCAGGGTCGGAAGAGCAGTACTTC. Protein: CSGGGGSGSEEQYF.

This clonotype was observed a handful of times. The chain couples TRBV10-3 to TRBJ2-5; D is perhaps TRBD2 (5 bases). The V gene lost 3 bases and the J gene lost 3 bases, with 8 bases spanning the gap. Looked up from germline, CDR1 is ENHRY and CDR2 is SYGVKD. This CDR3 is built from 13 residues. CDR3 amino acids: CAISDQEEETQYF. The CDR3 bases are TGTGCCATCAGTGATCAGGAGGAAGAGACCCAGTACTTC.

This clonotype is labeled as large (0.1 to 1%). The chain employs TRBV19 and TRBJ2-1; 10 nucleotides match TRBD2. The CDR3 covers 15 residues. Trimming cost V 6 bases and J 6 bases; bases outside gene matches: 8. Germline V gene sequence: CDR1 LNHDA, CDR2 SQIVND (reference sequence). The CDR3 loop reads CASSPGSGGTNEQFF. CDR3 nucleotide sequence: TGTGCCAGTAGCCCCGGTAGCGGGGGGACCAATGAGCAGTTCTTC.

The table lists this clonotype with a few counts. The rearrangement joins TRBV20-1 to TRBJ1-1, with 9 positions matching TRBD1. After removal of 5 bases from V and 1 base from J, the junction contained 8 bases not matched to a gene. Germline CDR1 and CDR2: DFQATT and SNEGSKA (reference sequence). The CDR3 covers 15 residues. The CDR3 coding sequence is TGCAGTGCTCCTAGGAGGGACAGGGCGAACACTGAAGCTTTCTTT. Translated, it gives CSAPRRDRANTEAFF.

By proportion, this clonotype is medium-sized. This rearrangement joins TRBV7-3 to TRBJ2-5, with unresolved D. CDR3 length: 13 residues. Germline V gene lookup returns CDR1 SGHTA and CDR2 FQGTGA. Trimming took off 2 bases at V and 5 bases at J, with 9 bases between the two ends. The chain's CDR3 is CASSLGLWETQYF. CDR3 coding DNA: TGTGCCAGCAGCTTAGGGCTCTGGGAGACCCAGTACTTC.

The chain employs TRBV2 and TRBJ2-7; 7 bases are a match to TRBD1. Germline-derived CDR1 and CDR2 are SNHLY and FYNNEI. CDR3 size: 12 residues. Losses at the gene ends were 4 bases for V and 3 bases for J; bases not matched to a gene: 0. The CDR3 nucleotides read TGTGCCAGCAGTGGGGACAGCTACGAGCAGTACTTC. Protein: CASSGDSYEQYF.

The table lists this clonotype with a few counts. The J gene is TRBJ2-5, the V gene TRBV12-3 or TRBV12-4; a weak D match, TRBD2 (6 bases). This CDR3 contains 16 residues. Trimming cost V 7 bases and J 7 bases, with 25 bases left between them. For the CDR3, the DNA is TGTGCCAGCAACCCCGCGGCACAGGAGGGATTGGGGACCCAGTACTTC. Translated, it gives CASNPAAQEGLGTQYF.

The V gene is TRBV12-3 or TRBV12-4, the J gene TRBJ2-7; D gene uncertain. V was pared by 4 bases and J by 6 bases, with 7 bases between. The CDR3 is 11 amino acids. The CDR3 loop is CASSSRGEQYF. The CDR3 DNA follows: TGTGCCAGCAGTTCAAGAGGCGAGCAGTACTTC.

The CDR3 here is CASSLSGYLAYGYTF. The DNA for the CDR3 is TGTGCCAGCAGTTTGTCGGGGTACCTTGCCTATGGCTACACCTTC. V is TRBV12-3 or TRBV12-4 and J is TRBJ1-2; D remains ambiguous. This CDR3 is built from 15 residues. The V gene lost 3 bases and the J gene lost 4 bases, with 15 bases spanning the gap.

This clonotype is termed medium-sized (0.01 to 0.1%). The chain recombines TRBV6-1 with TRBJ2-7; D unclear. V was cut by 5 bases and J by 5 bases, with 7 bases left in between. CDR1 and CDR2 (germline): MNHNS, SASEGT. The CDR3 length is 11 residues. CDR3 nucleotide sequence: TGTGCCAGCAGTCGGACGGACGAGCAGTACTTC. It is translated as CASSRTDEQYF.

The genes are TRBV18 and TRBJ2-5, with D hard to call. This CDR3 comprises 12 residues. V was trimmed by 3 bases and J by 3 bases, leaving 5 bases between them. Germline assignment: CDR1 KGHSH and CDR2 LQKENI. In DNA form, the CDR3 reads TGTGCCAGCTCACCTTTGGAAGAGACCCAGTACTTC. Translation gives CASSPLEETQYF.

The J gene is TRBJ1-2, the V gene TRBV12-3 or TRBV12-4, with TRBD1 matching over 7 bases. V gave up 6 bases and J gave up 4 bases; unmatched junction bases: 8. The CDR3 is 14 residues long. The CDR3: CASRSQGLPYGYTF. CDR3 nucleotide sequence: TGTGCCAGCAGGTCACAGGGGCTCCCCTATGGCTACACCTTC.

A few counts support this clonotype. The chain recombines TRBV6-5 with TRBJ2-1; D is ambiguous. V lost 2 bases and J 7 bases, leaving 9 bases between the germline ends. Germline lookup yields CDR1 MNHEY and CDR2 SVGAGI. CDR3 length: 13 amino acids. In nucleotides, the CDR3 is TGTGCCAGCAGTTACCTGTTCGAGAATGAGCAGTTCTTC. This gives the protein CASSYLFENEQFF.

The genes are TRBV20-1 and TRBJ1-1; D may be TRBD1 (6 bases). Germline assignment: CDR1 DFQATT and CDR2 SNEGSKA (reference sequence). Deletions cut 6 bases from V and 3 bases from J, with 11 bases between. This CDR3 comprises 12 residues. The CDR3 nucleotides are TGCAGTGCCGGGAAGGGGGACACTGAAGCTTTCTTT. It is translated as CSAGKGDTEAFF.

This chain connects TRBV16 to TRBJ1-1; TRBD1 might be the D (6 bases). Trimming took 4 bases from V and 3 from J, leaving 15 bases between them. This CDR3 region has 15 residues. Germline V gene lookup returns CDR1 KGHSY and CDR2 FQNENV. The CDR3 sequence is CASSRGGPGDTEAFF. CDR3 bases: TGTGCCAGCAGCCGAGGGGGGCCCGGGGACACTGAAGCTTTCTTT.